Each of the 17 T cell receptor beta chains below was sequenced from the same sample in a study of T cell responses to AZD1222 COVID-19 vaccine. Profiling relied on immunoSEQ multiplex PCR, and the TCRdb table lists in-frame clones only, not all of them. The table has over 95,000 clones, approximately 90% seen once; the top ten hold approximately 4.2%. Sequencing was performed on peripheral blood, taken on day 0 of AZD1222 vaccination. All receptors derive from an adult in good health.

The chain uses TRBV6-5 and TRBJ2-2; TRBD2 matches 8 bases. CDR3 length equals 15 residues. Germline values: CDR1 MNHEY, CDR2 SVGAGI. V lost 10 bases to trimming and J lost 2 bases; unmatched junction nucleotides: 9. DNA for the CDR3: TGTGCCACCCCGAATAGCGGGATCAACACCGGGGAGCTGTTTTTT. The encoded protein is CATPNSGINTGELFF.

V usage is TRBV6-4 and J usage is TRBJ1-6; D gene unclear. The germline V gene encodes CDR1 MRHNA and CDR2 SNTAGT. The CDR3 loop spans 16 amino acids. Trimming removed 3 bases at V and 9 bases at J, with 18 bases between. CDR3 in amino acids: CASSETPDLRSSPLHF. CDR3 DNA: TGTGCCAGCAGTGAGACCCCGGACCTTCGGAGTTCACCCCTCCACTTT.

The chain links TRBV6-5 to TRBJ2-2, with D unresolved. Trimming shortened V by 8 bases and J by 3 bases, and 16 bases separated the two germline ends. The CDR3 is 15 residues long. Germline V gene sequence: CDR1 MNHEY, CDR2 SVGAGI. The CDR3 protein is CASFATWWDTGELFF. In nucleotides, the CDR3 is TGTGCCAGCTTTGCCACGTGGTGGGACACCGGGGAGCTGTTTTTT.

This rearrangement joins TRBV7-2 to TRBJ2-7, with D tentatively TRBD2 (7 bases). This CDR3 is 15 amino acids long. Germline CDR1 is SGHTA and CDR2 is FQGNSA. Trimming pared 0 bases from V and 5 bases from J, leaving 14 bases between. The DNA of the CDR3 is TGTGCCAGCAGCTTAGCGGGGGGGCTTGTCAACGAGCAGTACTTC. This encodes CASSLAGGLVNEQYF.

The J gene is TRBJ2-7, the V gene TRBV6-5; the D call may be TRBD1 or TRBD2 (5 bases each). The germline CDR1 and CDR2 sequences are MNHEY and SVGAGI. This CDR3 has 15 amino acids. V lost 2 bases and J lost 2, with 13 bases in between. The CDR3 spells CASSYDQGRTYEQYF. As DNA, the CDR3 is TGTGCCAGCAGTTACGACCAGGGACGCACCTACGAGCAGTACTTC.

This chain uses TRBV9 with TRBJ2-5; D perhaps matches TRBD2 (6 bases). V dropped 4 bases and J dropped 3 bases, with 13 bases sitting between them. The CDR3 has 14 amino acids. Germline loops: CDR1 SGDLS, CDR2 YYNGEE. As DNA, the CDR3 is TGTGCCAGCAGCCCCCGCGGGGCGGAAGAGACCCAGTACTTC. Its protein product is CASSPRGAEETQYF. The variable domain in full, completed from reference TRBV9 and TRBJ2-5, reads DSGVTQTPKHLITATGQRVTLRCSPRSGDLSVYWYQQSLDQGLQFLIQYYNGEERAKGNILERFSAQQFPDLHSELNLSSLELGDSALYFCASSPRGAEETQYFGPGTRLLVL.

This sequence joins TRBV5-4 and TRBJ1-6; weak D call: TRBD1 (5 bases). The CDR3 is made up of 16 amino acids. V was shortened by 3 bases and J by 4 bases, with 14 bases between the two germline ends. Germline loops: CDR1 SGHNT, CDR2 YYREEE (reference sequence). In DNA form, the CDR3 reads TGTGCCAGCAGCTCCACAGCGAGGGGTTATAATTCACCCCTCCACTTT. Translated: CASSSTARGYNSPLHF.

The chain links TRBV11-2 to TRBJ2-1, with 10 bases that match TRBD2. Germline CDR1 and CDR2: SGHAT and FQNNGV. V shed 2 bases, J shed 8 bases, and the junction held 12 bases outside the gene matches. The CDR3 has 17 residues. Here the CDR3 DNA reads TGTGCCAGCAGCTTAAGGGAACCTCTAGCGGGGGTGGATGAGCAGTTCTTC. Its translation: CASSLREPLAGVDEQFF.

The V gene is TRBV7-3, the J gene TRBJ2-5; D remains unclear. V lost 0 bases, J lost 5 bases, and 7 bases lay in between. The CDR3 consists of 13 residues. Germline V gives CDR1 SGHTA, CDR2 FQGTGA. The CDR3 bases are TGTGCCAGCAGCTTAACCTACAGTGAGACCCAGTACTTC. This gives the protein CASSLTYSETQYF.

J is TRBJ1-1 and V is TRBV5-1; D is unclear. Germline loops: CDR1 SGHRS, CDR2 YFSETQ. This CDR3 is 11 amino acids long. The V and J ends lost 4 bases and 8 bases respectively, with 9 bases between them. In DNA form, the CDR3 reads TGCGCCAGCAGCCTTAATACCGAAGCTTTCTTT. Translation: CASSLNTEAFF.

V is TRBV19 and J is TRBJ2-1; D unclear. CDR1 LNHDA and CDR2 SQIVND come from the germline V gene (reference sequence). Trimming pared 2 bases from V and 3 bases from J, leaving 5 bases between. There are 13 residues in the CDR3. The CDR3 region has the DNA TGTGCCAGTAGTATAAGCCACTACAATGAGCAGTTCTTC. It yields the protein CASSISHYNEQFF. Drawing the rest from reference TRBV19 and TRBJ2-1, the complete variable domain is DGGITQSPKYLFRKEGQNVTLSCEQNLNHDAMYWYRQDPGQGLRLIYYSQIVNDFQKGDIAEGYSVSREKKESFPLTVTSAQKNPTAFYLCASSISHYNEQFFGPGTRLTVL.

This clone is a singleton in its sample. The chain employs TRBV5-8 and TRBJ1-2, with D possibly matching TRBD1 (5 bases). The germline V gene has CDR1 SGHTS and CDR2 YDEGEE. V lost 5 bases, J lost 4 bases, and 21 bases lay in between. The CDR3 has 16 amino acids. The CDR3 region is CASRTGAQRASYGYTF. For the CDR3, the DNA is TGTGCCAGCAGGACCGGGGCCCAAAGGGCCTCCTATGGCTACACCTTC.

The chain combines TRBV19 with TRBJ1-5, with 7 positions matching TRBD1. The germline V gene encodes CDR1 LNHDA and CDR2 SQIVND (reference sequence). V dropped 7 bases and J dropped 6; count of bases not matched to a gene: 6. The CDR3 has 13 amino acids. CDR3 in amino acids: CASNRGSGQPQHF. The CDR3 bases are TGTGCCAGTAACAGGGGATCAGGTCAGCCCCAGCATTTT.

The gene calls are TRBV6-5 and TRBJ1-1, with D unclear. The CDR3 covers 16 residues. Trimming left V 1 base short and J 0 bases short, with 12 bases between. CDR1 and CDR2 from the germline V gene are MNHEY and SVGAGI. The CDR3 DNA follows: TGTGCCAGCAGTTACTGGCACGGGGTTATGAACACTGAAGCTTTCTTT. Translation gives CASSYWHGVMNTEAFF.

This chain links TRBV7-2 with TRBJ1-4; D is possibly TRBD1 (5 bases). The CDR3 runs 15 residues. Germline assignment: CDR1 SGHTA and CDR2 FQGNSA. Trimming shortened V by 1 base and J by 2 bases, and 8 bases separated the two germline ends. The CDR3 loop reads CASSLVGGTNEKLFF. The CDR3 DNA reads TGTGCCAGCAGCTTAGTTGGGGGGACTAATGAAAAACTGTTTTTT.

This chain joins TRBV6-5 and TRBJ1-5; D is unresolved. V was cut by 4 bases and J by 4 bases, with 17 bases left in between. There are 16 residues in the CDR3. CDR1 and CDR2 from the germline V gene are MNHEY and SVGAGI. CDR3 DNA: TGTGCCAGCAGTTCGGTGGGTACTATGGGGAATCAGCCCCAGCATTTT. Translation: CASSSVGTMGNQPQHF.

CDR3 loop: CASSYGEGTEAFF. DNA of the CDR3: TGTGCCAGCAGTTACGGGGAGGGCACTGAAGCTTTCTTT. The chain couples TRBV6-5 to TRBJ1-1; D remains ambiguous. V dropped 2 bases and J dropped 4 bases, with 8 bases sitting between them. This CDR3 is 13 amino acids long. Germline CDR1 and CDR2: MNHEY and SVGAGI.